The 20 T cell receptor beta chains listed next were all sequenced from one sample in a study of cytomegalovirus exposure and HLA in healthy donors. The PCR made use of 60 Vbeta and 13 Jbeta primers. Assay: immunoSEQ multiplex PCR; the TCRdb copy retains only in-frame clones and omits some. The sample has roughly 160,000 clones, approximately 80% seen once. The sample taken for sequencing was PBMCs. The receptors stem from a male donor in good health and CMV-seropositive.

The chain joins TRBV6-6 to TRBJ2-7; 10 bases are shared with TRBD1. This CDR3 comprises 15 residues. Trimming at V came to 6 bases and at J to 7 bases, leaving 12 bases not matched to a gene. From germline, CDR1 is MNHNY and CDR2 SVGAGI (reference sequence). In DNA, the CDR3 is TGTGCCAGCAGCTCCCGGGACAGGGGAGTGGGTGAGCAGTACTTC. Amino acid sequence: CASSSRDRGVGEQYF.

The rearrangement uses TRBV5-1 and TRBJ2-3; D is unresolved. V shed 2 bases and J shed 1 base, with 8 bases lying between them. Germline-derived CDR1 and CDR2 are SGHRS and YFSETQ. This CDR3 is 14 amino acids long. CDR3: CASSLAIGTDTQYF. Here the CDR3 DNA reads TGCGCCAGCAGCTTAGCTATAGGCACAGATACGCAGTATTTT.

This chain uses TRBV5-4 with TRBJ1-6; D is unresolved. V lost 1 base and J lost 9, with 14 bases in between. The CDR3 sequence is 15 residues long. The germline gives CDR1 SGHNT, CDR2 YYREEE (reference sequence). DNA of the CDR3: TGTGCCAGCAGCTTGCAGCGACGAGAGGTTTCACCCCTCCACTTT. Residues: CASSLQRREVSPLHF.

The chain has TRBV6-5 and TRBJ2-7; D might be TRBD1 (6 bases). V gave up 3 bases and J gave up 3 bases, with 12 bases separating them. Germline-derived CDR1 and CDR2 are MNHEY and SVGAGI. The CDR3 covers 14 residues. The CDR3 loop is CASSYREQGYEQYF. The CDR3 DNA sequence: TGTGCCAGCAGTTATCGAGAACAGGGCTACGAGCAGTACTTC.

The chain recombines TRBV5-1 with TRBJ2-1; 9 bases are a match to TRBD1. Trimming took 4 bases from V and 6 from J; bases not matched to a gene: 8. Per germline, CDR1 SGHRS and CDR2 YFSETQ. This CDR3 is 15 amino acids long. The CDR3 protein is CASSPGQGLGNEQFF. The CDR3 nucleotides are TGCGCCAGCAGCCCGGGACAGGGCCTCGGCAATGAGCAGTTCTTC.

This clone was detected only once. This chain links TRBV27 with TRBJ1-4; D is unresolved. The V and J ends lost 8 bases and 7 bases respectively, with 11 bases between them. CDR1 is MNHEY, CDR2 SMNVEV, per germline (reference sequence). The CDR3 consists of 12 residues. The CDR3 protein is CASGEWGEKLFF. CDR3 nucleotides: TGTGCCAGCGGGGAGTGGGGTGAAAAACTGTTTTTT.

V is TRBV19 and J is TRBJ2-3, with TRBD1 matching over 11 bases. Germline V gene data show CDR1 as LNHDA and CDR2 as SQIVND (reference sequence). Unmatched junction bases numbered 8, after V lost 5 bases and J lost 4 bases. The CDR3 sequence is 16 residues long. CDR3 nucleotides: TGTGCCAGTAGTCGGCGACCGGGACAGGGGGCAGATACGCAGTATTTT. As protein: CASSRRPGQGADTQYF. Based on the CDR3 plus reference TRBV19 and TRBJ2-3, the full variable domain is DGGITQSPKYLFRKEGQNVTLSCEQNLNHDAMYWYRQDPGQGLRLIYYSQIVNDFQKGDIAEGYSVSREKKESFPLTVTSAQKNPTAFYLCASSRRPGQGADTQYFGPGTRLTVL.

The rearrangement uses TRBV7-2 and TRBJ1-2, with D perhaps TRBD1 (5 bases). V was shortened by 4 bases and J by 8 bases, with 14 bases between the two germline ends. This CDR3 region has 13 residues. Germline lookup yields CDR1 SGHTA and CDR2 FQGNSA. The CDR3 nucleotides read TGTGCCAGCAGCTCTAGCGGGGGAAACGGCTACACCTTC. Its translation: CASSSSGGNGYTF.

The chain combines TRBV6-5 with TRBJ2-1; 7 nucleotides match TRBD2. The CDR3 is made up of 15 amino acids. The germline V gene has CDR1 MNHEY and CDR2 SVGAGI. V lost 0 bases and J lost 7; bases outside the gene matches: 6. DNA for the CDR3: TGTGCCAGCAGTTACTCTGGACTAGGGGCGAATGAGCAGTTCTTC. This codes for CASSYSGLGANEQFF.

V and J are TRBV19 and TRBJ2-7, with 9 bases fitting TRBD1. From germline, CDR1 is LNHDA and CDR2 SQIVND (reference sequence). Trimming cost V 5 bases and J 1 base; bases outside gene matches: 6. CDR3 length: 15 residues. CDR3 residues: CASSLPGTGSYEQYF. CDR3 in DNA: TGTGCCAGTAGTCTCCCAGGGACAGGGTCCTACGAGCAGTACTTC.

This chain uses TRBV4-3 with TRBJ2-2; possibly TRBD1 for D (6 bases). The V end lost 4 bases, the J end lost 5 bases, and 14 bases lay between the germline ends. The germline V gene encodes CDR1 LGHNA and CDR2 YSLEER. The CDR3 length is 15 residues. The CDR3 loop is CASSLDSTTTGELFF. DNA for the CDR3: TGCGCCAGCAGCCTGGACAGCACCACGACCGGGGAGCTGTTTTTT.

V is TRBV18 and J is TRBJ1-2; D uncertain. V gave up 0 bases and J gave up 8 bases, with 10 bases separating them. Looked up from germline, CDR1 is KGHSH and CDR2 is LQKENI. The CDR3 spans 13 residues. The CDR3 loop is CASSPPNSQGYTF. The DNA for the CDR3 is TGTGCCAGCTCACCACCGAATAGTCAAGGCTACACCTTC.

The rearrangement joins TRBV19 to TRBJ2-7; 8 positions match TRBD1. This CDR3 comprises 15 residues. The trim removed 6 bases at V and 6 bases at J, leaving 13 bases unmatched. Looked up from germline, CDR1 is LNHDA and CDR2 is SQIVND (reference sequence). The DNA of the CDR3 is TGTGCCAGTAGCACCCTTGCAGGGGGCCTGGGCGAGCAGTACTTC. Translating gives CASSTLAGGLGEQYF.

The rearrangement joins TRBV28 to TRBJ2-7, with 11 nucleotides matching TRBD2. This CDR3 contains 15 residues. The V gene's germline CDR1 is MDHEN and CDR2 SYDVKM. With 3 bases clipped from V and 2 bases from J, the junction kept 3 bases outside the gene matches. As DNA, the CDR3 is TGTGCCAGCAGTTTCTCACTAGCGGGAGCCTACGAGCAGTACTTC. It yields the protein CASSFSLAGAYEQYF.

V usage is TRBV28 and J usage is TRBJ2-7; 9 positions match TRBD2. This CDR3 has 15 residues. The trim removed 1 base at V and 4 bases at J, leaving 5 bases unmatched. Germline CDR1 reads MDHEN; CDR2 reads SYDVKM. CDR3 in amino acids: CASSLLTSGNYEQYF. Here the CDR3 DNA reads TGTGCCAGCAGTTTATTGACTAGCGGCAATTACGAGCAGTACTTC.

J is TRBJ1-5 and V is TRBV7-2; TRBD1 matches at 7 bases. Trimming removed 1 base from V and 5 bases from J; junction bases left unmatched: 5. Germline CDR1 SGHTA, CDR2 FQGNSA. The length of the CDR3 is 15 residues. The CDR3 coding sequence is TGTGCCAGCAGCTTAGTGGGGACAGCAGATCAGCCCCAGCATTTT. This sequence encodes CASSLVGTADQPQHF.

The V and J genes are TRBV18 and TRBJ1-6, with D unresolved. V was trimmed by 5 bases and J by 6 bases, leaving 14 bases between them. The CDR3 runs to 15 residues. Germline CDR1 KGHSH, CDR2 LQKENI. CDR3: CASSRQDWANSPLHF. CDR3 coding DNA: TGTGCCAGCTCAAGGCAGGACTGGGCTAATTCACCCCTCCACTTT.

V is TRBV7-9 and J is TRBJ2-7; tentatively, D is TRBD2 (5 bases). V was shortened by 5 bases and J by 3 bases, with 14 bases between the two germline ends. CDR3 length: 14 amino acids. Germline-derived CDR1 and CDR2 are SEHNR and FQNEAQ (reference sequence). CDR3 sequence: CASSRSAGYYEQYF. Written as DNA, the CDR3 is TGTGCCAGCAGCCGAAGCGCGGGTTACTACGAGCAGTACTTC.

The chain uses TRBV6-5 and TRBJ1-2; TRBD1 matches at 8 bases. V lost 2 bases to trimming and J lost 12 bases; unmatched junction nucleotides: 2. This CDR3 spans 11 amino acids. The germline V gene has CDR1 MNHEY and CDR2 SVGAGI. In DNA, the CDR3 is TGTGCCAGCAGTTACGGACAGGGCAACACCTTC. Residues: CASSYGQGNTF.

This clone was observed once. The gene calls are TRBV6-5 and TRBJ2-3; D may be TRBD2 (7 bases). This CDR3 is built from 15 residues. Per the germline V gene, CDR1 is MNHEY and CDR2 is SVGAGI. V shed 5 bases and J shed 5 bases, with 17 bases lying between them. CDR3 protein: CASSIEGGRIDTQYF. In DNA form, the CDR3 reads TGTGCCAGCAGTATCGAGGGGGGGCGTATAGATACGCAGTATTTT.